The clone carrying this T cell receptor (beta chain) was recorded many times. Whole-blood samples were 2.5 to 3 ml of peripheral blood from healthy adult volunteers. A UMI-containing oligonucleotide was joined by 3' ligation to the TCR cDNA template. Reverse transcription used DNase-treated unsorted total RNA, aiming for about 1 to 1000 ng. These data originate in a study of naive and memory T cell subsets. Trimming cost V 4 bases and J 4 bases, with 13 bases left between them. This CDR3 comprises 13 residues. Germline assignment: CDR1 SQVTM and CDR2 ANQGSEA. Reverse transcription of blood and skin TCR RNA was primed at alpha and beta constant regions. Amplification of ligated cDNA took four PCR rounds with SP2 and nested alpha and beta constant primers. TCRdb redid the calling of the 5' RACE reads with MiXCR, one entry per CDR3 protein. The repertoire has tens of thousands of distinct CDR3 sequences, roughly 25% of them found once; the top ten carry around 1.8%.

The sequence was collected from a female donor in good health. The genes are TRBV29-1 and TRBJ1-2, with a possible D match to TRBD1 (6 bases). CDR3 region: CSVAAGDGYGYTF. CDR3 nucleotide sequence: TGCAGCGTTGCGGCAGGGGATGGCTATGGCTACACCTTC. Full variable domain (rest looked up from reference TRBV29-1 and TRBJ1-2): SAVISQKPSRDICQRGTSLTIQCQVDSQVTMMFWYRQQPGQSLTLIATANQGSEATYESGFVIDKFPISRPNLTFSTLTVSNMSPEDSSIYLCSVAAGDGYGYTFGSGTRLTVV.